The T cell receptor (beta chain) under discussion was sequenced for a study of CD8+ T cells in alopecia areata (dated by TCRdb to the late 2010s). Broadly, across the study: Treated patients were enrolled in an open-label pilot trial of oral tofacitinib, 5 to 10 mg twice daily, for moderate-to-severe alopecia areata. Patients received tofacitinib for 6 to 18 months and were then followed off drug for 6 months to check for delayed response and recurrence. Disease severity in treated patients was measured with the SALT score, which quantifies the percentage of affected scalp surface area. The study used high-throughput TCRbeta sequencing to examine T cell clonal expansion in alopecia areata, in both the C3H/HeJ mouse model and human patients. Scalp tissue and sorted CD4+ and CD8+ peripheral blood T cells from patchy and totalis/universalis alopecia areata patients and from healthy controls were covered by human TCRbeta sequencing. Tofacitinib-treated patients had biopsies at baseline and at 4 and 24 weeks of treatment, with a later scalp biopsy in several patients. Clonality in the scalp was compared among normal scalp (n=4), patchy alopecia areata scalp (n=8), and alopecia totalis/universalis scalp (n=8). RNA was obtained with the PAXgene miRNA kit for fixed scalp, the miRNeasy kit for PBMCs, and the RNeasy kit for mouse skin. immunoSEQ multiplex PCR using 35 Vbeta forward primers and 13 Jbeta reverse primers was used to amplify TCRbeta CDR3 regions.

As for this clone: What antigen it recognizes has not been identified. Base qualities are not recorded, but no much larger clone differs from it by a single base.

The CDR3 holds 15 amino acids from the cysteine to the phenylalanine. The read is trimmed to its CDR3 DNA, 45 bases read in frame from base 1. The junction shows trimming of 1 base on V and 3 bases on J, plus 10 bases between the germline ends. The germline V gene supplies CDR1 SGHVS and CDR2 FQNEAQ. Preparation of the library involved the immunoSEQ multiplex PCR assay. RNA was extracted from all samples and reverse transcribed into cDNA, which served as template for TCR sequencing. First-strand cDNA was synthesized using SuperScript III with a 2:1 mix of oligo-dT and random hexamers. A synthetic immune receptor repertoire was used to gauge amplification bias, and whatever bias remained was removed computationally. On the study's bioinformatics: Raw reads were preprocessed to remove errors, and CDR3 was defined by IMGT conventions from the conserved cysteine to phenylalanine. Clonality was calculated as 1 minus Shannon entropy normalized by log2 of the number of productive unique TCRs. Whether scalp clones were CD4 or CD8 was inferred by matching scalp TCRbeta sequences against CD4 and CD8 repertoires sorted from blood. Entries here come from immuneACCESS through TCRdb and include only in-frame sequences with V and J called. Some clones fail to appear in such tables; in the studies checked, an unresolved V gene covers under half of the shortfall, and the cause of the remainder is unknown. V and J calls plus clone size are reproduced from that table; the DNA served to infer D and trimming. The sample table shows 200,000 or so clones, and around two fifths are seen once. Around 0.48% of the sample goes to the ten largest clones.

Reading the label with the study, this specimen's treatment or condition is: oral pan-JAK inhibitor, 5-10 mg twice daily. Lesional scalp punch biopsies and peripheral blood were collected from alopecia areata patients. After PBMCs were isolated by density centrifugation and stained for CD3, CD4 and CD8, a FACSAria was used to sort CD4+ and CD8+ T cells. Results the study describes overall, beyond this receptor: Because the treated cohort was small and had only one nonresponder, larger studies are needed to examine links between baseline CD8+ expansion and response. During tofacitinib treatment, many expanded lesional clones stuck around in both scalp and blood, and this persistence may partly explain why relapse happens after treatment is stopped. Compared with normal scalp, lesional scalp, particularly in alopecia totalis/universalis, had higher clonality and more expanded CD8+ clones, which suggests antigenic drive. Tofacitinib significantly lowered scalp clonality and the number of expanded CD8+ clones among the top 100 scalp clones. Shared TCR sequences between patients were less evident than in mice, which may be partly attributable to HLA diversity in the patient population. Resident alphabeta T cells in normal human skin are also sequenced, complicating scalp TCR repertoire analysis, unlike mouse skin dominated by gammadelta T cells.

Recombination joined TRBV7-8 with TRBJ2-1, with an unclear D gene assignment. The sequence came from a human donor with alopecia areata. The sequences come from CD4+ T cells sorted from blood, collected around week 34, from a patient treated with tofacitinib. The CDR3 corresponds to CASSLGHPSYNEQFF. Read as DNA, the sequence is TGTGCCAGCAGCTTAGGCCATCCTAGCTACAATGAGCAGTTCTTC.